This TCR beta chain is drawn from a study of blood T cells in healthy people across ages. In the case of this clonotype: Its target is unknown.

CDR1 is SGHDN and CDR2 is FVKESK in the germline V gene. Trimming cost V 4 bases and J 2 bases, with 9 bases left between them. The CDR3 spans 14 residues. The use of a sample-barcoded 5' primer and a J-beta primer mix characterized a second PCR of 7 to 11 cycles. Any given sample supplied a minimum of 2.5 million CDR3-containing paired-end reads. TCRdb reprocessed the 5' RACE reads with MiXCR, giving one entry per CDR3 protein. The sample yields approximately 810,000 distinct CDR3 sequences, 29% seen once. The study recruited healthy Caucasian donors from Russia who were aged about 6 to 90. Total RNA was isolated from each sample in quantities of at least 6 micrograms. Findings and caveats of the study: Older age went with lower TCR beta diversity per million T cells, in a roughly linear way.

The sample was blood. The genes are TRBV14 and TRBJ1-3, with TRBD1 as a possible D gene (6 bases). The clonotype originates from an elderly woman in good health. CDR3 protein: CASSPRTAGNTIYF. CDR3 DNA: TGTGCCAGCAGCCCAAGGACAGCTGGAAACACCATATATTTT.